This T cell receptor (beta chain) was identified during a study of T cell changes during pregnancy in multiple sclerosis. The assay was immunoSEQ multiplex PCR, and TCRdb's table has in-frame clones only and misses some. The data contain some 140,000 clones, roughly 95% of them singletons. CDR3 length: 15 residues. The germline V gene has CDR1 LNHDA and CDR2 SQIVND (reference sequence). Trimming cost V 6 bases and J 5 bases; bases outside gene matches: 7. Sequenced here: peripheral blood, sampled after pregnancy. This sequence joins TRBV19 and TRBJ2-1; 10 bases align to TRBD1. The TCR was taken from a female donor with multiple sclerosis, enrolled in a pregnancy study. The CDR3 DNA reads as TGTGCCAGTAGAATCGGGGACAGGGGCAACAATGAGCAGTTCTTC. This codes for CASRIGDRGNNEQFF. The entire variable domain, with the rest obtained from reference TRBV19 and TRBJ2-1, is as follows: DGGITQSPKYLFRKEGQNVTLSCEQNLNHDAMYWYRQDPGQGLRLIYYSQIVNDFQKGDIAEGYSVSREKKESFPLTVTSAQKNPTAFYLCASRIGDRGNNEQFFGPGTRLTVL.